This record concerns one T cell receptor beta chain sequence. Its matching antigen is unknown. The germline V gene has CDR1 ENHRY and CDR2 SYGVKD. This CDR3 has 15 amino acids. The V end lost 0 bases, the J end lost 3 bases, and 12 bases lay between the germline ends. The source of the sample is a study of T cell responses to AZD1222 COVID-19 vaccine. Study findings and constraints: Nearly half of spike-specific TCRs reportedly target unmutated variant regions. Two AZD1222 administrations were followed by greater Spike-specific TCR breadth and depth. Sampling that yielded the repertoires occurred only after the peak T cell response. Clonal diversity may have been underestimated in mostly white British donors.

Assay used: immunoSEQ multiplex PCR; TCRdb lists only in-frame clones, some missing. The data hold fewer than 130,000 clones, with 88% observed a single time. The genes are TRBV10-3 and TRBJ2-7, with D hard to call. This TCR was sampled from an adult in good health. The sequences come from peripheral blood, collected on day 0 of AZD1222 vaccination. The CDR3 loop reads CAISESPGRSYEQYF. The DNA for the CDR3 is TGTGCCATCAGTGAGTCTCCTGGCAGGAGCTACGAGCAGTACTTC.